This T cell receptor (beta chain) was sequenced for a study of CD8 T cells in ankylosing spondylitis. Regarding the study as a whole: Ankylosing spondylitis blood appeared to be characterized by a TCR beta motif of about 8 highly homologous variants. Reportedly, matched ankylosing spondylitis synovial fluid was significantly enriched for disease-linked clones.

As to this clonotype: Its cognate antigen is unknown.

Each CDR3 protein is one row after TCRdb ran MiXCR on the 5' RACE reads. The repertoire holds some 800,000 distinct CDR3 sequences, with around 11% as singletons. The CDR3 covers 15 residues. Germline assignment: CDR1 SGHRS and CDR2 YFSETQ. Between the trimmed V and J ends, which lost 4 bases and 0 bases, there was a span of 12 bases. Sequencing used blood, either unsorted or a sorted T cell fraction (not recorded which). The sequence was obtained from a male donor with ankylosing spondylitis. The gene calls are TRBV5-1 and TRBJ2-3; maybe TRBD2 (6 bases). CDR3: CASSAGTLSTDTQYF. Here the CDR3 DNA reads TGCGCCAGCAGCGCCGGGACTCTGAGCACAGATACGCAGTATTTT.